This TCR beta chain was recovered during a study of Graves' ophthalmopathy and Graves' hyperthyroidism. Study at large: Ahead of any treatment, peripheral blood was obtained at the initial diagnosis. Study-level points and caveats: Among thyroid clonotypes expanded above 0.001 frequency, most also appeared in blood.

The authors amplified TCR beta CDR3 regions from RNA transcripts. The first-round RT-PCR employed HTBI primers together with the Qiagen OneStep RT-PCR kit. A multiplex PCR was then performed as the second round. In TCRdb, the multiplex PCR reads were re-called with MiXCR into one record per CDR3 protein. Here the sample spans some 380,000 distinct CDR3 sequences, about 16% being singletons. Concerning this clonotype itself: Its cognate antigen is unknown.

Sequenced material: peripheral blood. The TCR sequence derives from a woman aged 18 to 35 with stable Graves' hyperthyroidism.

The CDR3 DNA reads as TGTGCCAGCAGCCAAGAGTCCCCGGGATTTCAAGAGACCCAGTACTTC. As protein: CASSQESPGFQETQYF. The V gene is TRBV4-2, the J gene TRBJ2-5; possibly TRBD2 for D (5 bases). CDR3 length: 16 amino acids. CDR1 and CDR2 (germline): LGHNA, YNFKEQ. Trimming shortened V by 0 bases and J by 2 bases, and 13 bases separated the two germline ends.